The subject of this entry is one T cell receptor beta chain. The data originate from a study of blood T cell repertoires in COVID-19. Study in general: In each case, the material was cDNA or gDNA derived from T cells, B-cell-depleted T cells, or PBMCs.

With 8 bases clipped from V and 7 bases from J, the junction kept 6 bases outside the gene matches. CDR1 MNHEY and CDR2 SVGAGI come from the germline V gene. This CDR3 region has 13 residues. Generated by immunoSEQ multiplex PCR, the TCRdb table keeps only in-frame clones and is missing some. Of about 400,000 clones in the sample, roughly 90% are singletons; the top ten hold 2% to 2.5%. Sequencing input: PBMCs or T cells enriched from blood (not recorded which). This sequence was found in a woman in her thirties or forties with acute COVID-19. This sequence joins TRBV6-5 and TRBJ1-2; 11 positions agree with TRBD1. CDR3 nucleotides: TGTGCCAGCCGACGGGACAGGGGGGTTGGCTACACCTTC. It encodes CASRRDRGVGYTF.